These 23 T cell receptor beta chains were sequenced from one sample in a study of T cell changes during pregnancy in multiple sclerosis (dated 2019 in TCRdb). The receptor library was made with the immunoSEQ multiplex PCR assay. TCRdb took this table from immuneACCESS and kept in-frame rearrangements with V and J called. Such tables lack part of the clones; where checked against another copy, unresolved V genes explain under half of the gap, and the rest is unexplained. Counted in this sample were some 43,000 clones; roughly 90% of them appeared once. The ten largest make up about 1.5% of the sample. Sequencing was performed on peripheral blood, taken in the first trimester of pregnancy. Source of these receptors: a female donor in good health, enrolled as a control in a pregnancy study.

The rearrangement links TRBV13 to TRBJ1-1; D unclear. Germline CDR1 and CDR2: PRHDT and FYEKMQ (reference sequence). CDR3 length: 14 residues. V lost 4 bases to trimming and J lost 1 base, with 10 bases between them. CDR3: CASSSVNRNTEAFF. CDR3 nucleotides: TGTGCCAGCAGCTCAGTGAATCGGAACACTGAAGCTTTCTTT.

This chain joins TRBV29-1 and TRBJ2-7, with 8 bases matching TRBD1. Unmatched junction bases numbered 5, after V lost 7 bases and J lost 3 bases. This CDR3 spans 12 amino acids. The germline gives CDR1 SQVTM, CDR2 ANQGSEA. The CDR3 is CSGGQGNYEQYF. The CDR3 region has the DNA TGCAGCGGCGGACAGGGAAACTACGAGCAGTACTTC.

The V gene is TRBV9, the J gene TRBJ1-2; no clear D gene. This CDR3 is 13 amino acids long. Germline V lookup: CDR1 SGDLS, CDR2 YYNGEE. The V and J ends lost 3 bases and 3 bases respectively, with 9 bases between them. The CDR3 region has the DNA TGTGCCAGCAGCGGCGCCCAAGACTATGGCTACACCTTC. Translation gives CASSGAQDYGYTF.

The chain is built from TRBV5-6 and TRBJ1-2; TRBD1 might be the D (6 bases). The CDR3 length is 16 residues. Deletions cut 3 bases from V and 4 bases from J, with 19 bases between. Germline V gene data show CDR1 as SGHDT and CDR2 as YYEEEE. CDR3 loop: CASSSKGQTKLYGYTF. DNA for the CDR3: TGTGCCAGCAGCTCCAAAGGACAGACAAAACTCTATGGCTACACCTTC.

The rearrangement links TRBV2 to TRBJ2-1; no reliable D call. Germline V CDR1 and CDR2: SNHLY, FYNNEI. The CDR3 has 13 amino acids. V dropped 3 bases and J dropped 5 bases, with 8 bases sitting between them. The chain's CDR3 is CASSDPRDNEQFF. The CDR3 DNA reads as TGTGCCAGCAGTGATCCCCGGGACAATGAGCAGTTCTTC. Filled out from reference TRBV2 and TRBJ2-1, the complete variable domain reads EPEVTQTPSHQVTQMGQEVILRCVPISNHLYFYWYRQILGQKVEFLVSFYNNEISEKSEIFDDQFSVERPDGSNFTLKIRSTKLEDSAMYFCASSDPRDNEQFFGPGTRLTVL.

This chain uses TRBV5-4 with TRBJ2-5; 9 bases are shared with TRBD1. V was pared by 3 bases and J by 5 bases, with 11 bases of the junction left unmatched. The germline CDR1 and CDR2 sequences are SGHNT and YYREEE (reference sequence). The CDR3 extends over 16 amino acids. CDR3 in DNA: TGTGCCAGCAGCTCCACGGACAGGGGCGAGTGGGAGACCCAGTACTTC. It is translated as CASSSTDRGEWETQYF.

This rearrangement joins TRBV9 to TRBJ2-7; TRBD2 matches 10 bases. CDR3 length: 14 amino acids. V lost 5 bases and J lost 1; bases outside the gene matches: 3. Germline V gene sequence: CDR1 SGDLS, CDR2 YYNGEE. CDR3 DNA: TGTGCCAGCAGTCGGACTAGCGGTTCCTACGAGCAGTACTTC. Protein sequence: CASSRTSGSYEQYF.

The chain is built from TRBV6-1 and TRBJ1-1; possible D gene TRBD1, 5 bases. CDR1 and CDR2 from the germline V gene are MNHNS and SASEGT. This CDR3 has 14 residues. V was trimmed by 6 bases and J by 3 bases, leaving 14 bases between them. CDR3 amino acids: CASRTREVDTEAFF. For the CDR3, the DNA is TGTGCCAGCAGGACCAGGGAAGTTGACACTGAAGCTTTCTTT.

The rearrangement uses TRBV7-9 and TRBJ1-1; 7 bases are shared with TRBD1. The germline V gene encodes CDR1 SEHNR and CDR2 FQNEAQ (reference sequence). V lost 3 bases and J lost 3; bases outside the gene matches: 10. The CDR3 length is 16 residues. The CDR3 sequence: CASSFAQGGGYTEAFF. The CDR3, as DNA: TGTGCCAGCAGCTTCGCCCAGGGGGGAGGATACACTGAAGCTTTCTTT.

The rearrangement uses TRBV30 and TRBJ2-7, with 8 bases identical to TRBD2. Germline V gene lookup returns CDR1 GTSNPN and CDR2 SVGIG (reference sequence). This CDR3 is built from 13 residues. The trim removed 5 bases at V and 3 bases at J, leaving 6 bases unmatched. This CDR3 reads CAWSRTSYYEQYF. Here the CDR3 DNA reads TGTGCCTGGTCGCGGACTAGCTACTACGAGCAGTACTTC.

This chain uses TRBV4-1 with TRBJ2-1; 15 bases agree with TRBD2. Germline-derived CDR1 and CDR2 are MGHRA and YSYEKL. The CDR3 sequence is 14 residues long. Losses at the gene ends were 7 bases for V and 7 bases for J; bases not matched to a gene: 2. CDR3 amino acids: CASKGTSGRNEQFF. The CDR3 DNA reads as TGCGCCAGCAAGGGGACTAGCGGGAGGAATGAGCAGTTCTTC.

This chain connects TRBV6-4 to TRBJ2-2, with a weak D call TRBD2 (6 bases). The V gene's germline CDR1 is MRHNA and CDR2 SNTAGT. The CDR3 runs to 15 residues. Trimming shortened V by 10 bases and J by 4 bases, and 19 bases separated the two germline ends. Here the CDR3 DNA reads TGTGCCACCGAGGGAGACGGGAGCTTCACCGGGGAGCTGTTTTTT. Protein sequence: CATEGDGSFTGELFF.

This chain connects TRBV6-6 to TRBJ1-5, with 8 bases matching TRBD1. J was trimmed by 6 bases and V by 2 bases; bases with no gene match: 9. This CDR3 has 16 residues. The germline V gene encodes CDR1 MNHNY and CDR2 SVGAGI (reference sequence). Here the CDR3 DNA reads TGTGCCAGCAGTTACGGACAGGGTCTGAGAGTTCAGCCCCAGCATTTT. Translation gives CASSYGQGLRVQPQHF.

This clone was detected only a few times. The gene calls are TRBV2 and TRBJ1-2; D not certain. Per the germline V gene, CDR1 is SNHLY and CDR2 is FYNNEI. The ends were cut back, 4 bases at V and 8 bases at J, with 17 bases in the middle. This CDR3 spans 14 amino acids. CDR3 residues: CASSVSAGEGGYTF. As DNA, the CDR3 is TGTGCCAGCAGTGTTTCGGCAGGCGAAGGAGGCTACACCTTC.

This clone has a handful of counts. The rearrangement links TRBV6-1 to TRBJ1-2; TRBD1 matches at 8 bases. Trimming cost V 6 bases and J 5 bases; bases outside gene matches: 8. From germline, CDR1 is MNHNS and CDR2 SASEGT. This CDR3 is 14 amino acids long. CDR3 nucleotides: TGTGCCAGCAGCGAGACCACAGGGGGTTATGGCTACACCTTC. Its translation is CASSETTGGYGYTF.

CDR3 coding DNA: TGTGCCAGCAGCTTAAAGGGACAGAACTATGGCTACACCTTC. Encoded protein: CASSLKGQNYGYTF. The chain carries TRBV7-9 and TRBJ1-2; the match to TRBD1 covers 7 bases. The CDR3 is 14 residues long. Looked up from germline, CDR1 is SEHNR and CDR2 is FQNEAQ (reference sequence). V lost 2 bases and J lost 2; bases outside the gene matches: 2.

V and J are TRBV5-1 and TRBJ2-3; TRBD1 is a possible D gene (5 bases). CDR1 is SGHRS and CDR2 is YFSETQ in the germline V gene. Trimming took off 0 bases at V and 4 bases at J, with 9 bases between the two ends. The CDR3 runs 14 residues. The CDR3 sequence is CASSLGSGPDTQYF. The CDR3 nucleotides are TGCGCCAGCAGCTTGGGATCAGGGCCAGATACGCAGTATTTT.

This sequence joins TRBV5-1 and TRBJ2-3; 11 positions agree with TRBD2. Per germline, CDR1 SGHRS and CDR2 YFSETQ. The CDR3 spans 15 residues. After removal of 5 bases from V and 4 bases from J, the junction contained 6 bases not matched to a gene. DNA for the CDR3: TGCGCCAGCAGTCGTAGCGGGGGGGCATCAGATACGCAGTATTTT. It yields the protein CASSRSGGASDTQYF.

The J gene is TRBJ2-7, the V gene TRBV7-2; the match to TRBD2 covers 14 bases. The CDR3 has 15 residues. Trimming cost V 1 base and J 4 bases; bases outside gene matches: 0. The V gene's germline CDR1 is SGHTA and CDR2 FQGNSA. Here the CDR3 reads CASSLGTSGRYEQYF. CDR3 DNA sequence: TGTGCCAGCAGCTTAGGGACTAGCGGGAGGTACGAGCAGTACTTC.

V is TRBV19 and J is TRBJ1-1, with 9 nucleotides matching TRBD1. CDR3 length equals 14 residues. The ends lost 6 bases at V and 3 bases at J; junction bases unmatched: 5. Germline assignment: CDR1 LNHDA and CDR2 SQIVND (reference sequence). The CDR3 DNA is TGTGCCAGTAGGCGGGACAGGGTGGACACTGAAGCTTTCTTT. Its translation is CASRRDRVDTEAFF. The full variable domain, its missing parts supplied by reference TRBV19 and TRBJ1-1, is DGGITQSPKYLFRKEGQNVTLSCEQNLNHDAMYWYRQDPGQGLRLIYYSQIVNDFQKGDIAEGYSVSREKKESFPLTVTSAQKNPTAFYLCASRRDRVDTEAFFGQGTRLTVV.

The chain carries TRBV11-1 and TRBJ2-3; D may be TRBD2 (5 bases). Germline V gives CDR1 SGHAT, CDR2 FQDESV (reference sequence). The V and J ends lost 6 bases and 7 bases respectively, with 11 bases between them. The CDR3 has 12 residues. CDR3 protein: CASRPEANTQYF. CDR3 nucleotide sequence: TGTGCCAGCAGACCGGAGGCAAATACGCAGTATTTT.

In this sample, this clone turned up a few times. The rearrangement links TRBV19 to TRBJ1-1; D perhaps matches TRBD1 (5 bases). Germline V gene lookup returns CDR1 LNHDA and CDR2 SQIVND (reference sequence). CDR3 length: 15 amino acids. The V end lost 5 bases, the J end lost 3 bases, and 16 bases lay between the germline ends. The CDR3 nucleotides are TGTGCCAGTAGTCGGGGGGGGGATCCTCACACTGAAGCTTTCTTT. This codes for CASSRGGDPHTEAFF.

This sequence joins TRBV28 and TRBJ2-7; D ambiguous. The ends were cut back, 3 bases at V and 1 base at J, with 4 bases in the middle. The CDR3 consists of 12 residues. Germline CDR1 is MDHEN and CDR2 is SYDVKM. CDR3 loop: CASSLTSYEQYF. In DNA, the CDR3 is TGTGCCAGCAGTTTGACTTCCTACGAGCAGTACTTC.